The source of this T cell receptor beta chain is a study of blood T cell repertoires in COVID-19. Study-level information: Collection of acute and convalescent COVID-19 samples took place in the United States, Italy and Spain. T cells, B-cell-depleted T cells, or PBMCs supplied cDNA or gDNA.

Source study methods: Amplified reference gene primers provided the basis for estimating nucleated cell counts. Produced via immunoSEQ multiplex PCR; TCRdb's table is partial and in-frame only. V and J calls and clone size are those listed in that table; D and trimming were worked out from the DNA. The sample includes roughly 80,000 clones, over 75% of them seen just once. This receptor was obtained from a man older than 75 with acute or convalescent COVID-19. Source material: peripheral blood.

The CDR3 bases are TGCGCCAGCAGCCCTGGGGGGGCTACTTCCTACGAGCAGTACTTC. This codes for CASSPGGATSYEQYF. This chain joins TRBV5-1 and TRBJ2-7; a weak D match, TRBD2 (7 bases). The germline V gene encodes CDR1 SGHRS and CDR2 YFSETQ. V lost 4 bases, J lost 1 base, and 15 bases lay in between. The CDR3 totals 15 residues.